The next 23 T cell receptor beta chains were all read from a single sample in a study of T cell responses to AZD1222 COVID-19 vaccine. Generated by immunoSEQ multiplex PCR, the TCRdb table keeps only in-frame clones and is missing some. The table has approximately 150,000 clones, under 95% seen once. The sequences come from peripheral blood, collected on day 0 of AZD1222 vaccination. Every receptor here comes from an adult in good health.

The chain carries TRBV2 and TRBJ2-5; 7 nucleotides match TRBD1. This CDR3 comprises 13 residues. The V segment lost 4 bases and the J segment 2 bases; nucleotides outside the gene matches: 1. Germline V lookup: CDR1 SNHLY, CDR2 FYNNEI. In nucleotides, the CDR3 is TGTGCCAGCAGTGGGACAGGACAAGAGACCCAGTACTTC. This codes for CASSGTGQETQYF.

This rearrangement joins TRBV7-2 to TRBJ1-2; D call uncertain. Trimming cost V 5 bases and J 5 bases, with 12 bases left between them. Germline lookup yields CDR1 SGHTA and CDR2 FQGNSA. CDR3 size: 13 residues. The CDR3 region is CASSREAPYGYTF. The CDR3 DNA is TGTGCCAGCAGCCGCGAGGCCCCTTATGGCTACACCTTC.

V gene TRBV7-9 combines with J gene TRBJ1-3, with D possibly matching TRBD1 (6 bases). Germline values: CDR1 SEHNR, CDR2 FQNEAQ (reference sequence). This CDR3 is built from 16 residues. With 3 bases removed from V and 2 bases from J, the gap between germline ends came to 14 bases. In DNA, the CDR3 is TGTGCCAGCAGCTTGGGGGCCGGGAGCACTGGAAACACCATATATTTT. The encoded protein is CASSLGAGSTGNTIYF.

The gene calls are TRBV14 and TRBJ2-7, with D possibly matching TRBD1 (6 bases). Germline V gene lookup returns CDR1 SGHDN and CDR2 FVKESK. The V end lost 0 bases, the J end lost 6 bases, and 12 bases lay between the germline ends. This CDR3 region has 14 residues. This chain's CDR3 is CASSQDWLQGEQYF. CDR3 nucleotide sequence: TGTGCCAGCAGCCAAGATTGGTTACAGGGCGAGCAGTACTTC.

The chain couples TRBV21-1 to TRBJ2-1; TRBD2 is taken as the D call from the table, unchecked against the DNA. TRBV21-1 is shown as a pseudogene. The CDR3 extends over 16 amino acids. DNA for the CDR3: TGTGCCAGCAGCTTACCCGGGCTAGCGGTTGGCAATGAGCAGTTCTTC. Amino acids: CASSLPGLAVGNEQFF.

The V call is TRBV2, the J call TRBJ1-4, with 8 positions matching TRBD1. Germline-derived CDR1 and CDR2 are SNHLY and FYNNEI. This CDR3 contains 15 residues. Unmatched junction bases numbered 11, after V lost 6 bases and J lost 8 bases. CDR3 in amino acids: CASSDPTGVVEKLFF. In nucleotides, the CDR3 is TGTGCCAGCAGCGATCCGACAGGGGTTGTGGAAAAACTGTTTTTT.

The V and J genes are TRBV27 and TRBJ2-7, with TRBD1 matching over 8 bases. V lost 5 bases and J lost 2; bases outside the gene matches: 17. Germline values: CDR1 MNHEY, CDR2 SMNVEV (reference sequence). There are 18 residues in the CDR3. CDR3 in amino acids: CASSPPRTGKRLAYEQYF. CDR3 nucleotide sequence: TGTGCCAGCAGTCCCCCCCGGACAGGGAAGAGATTAGCCTACGAGCAGTACTTC.

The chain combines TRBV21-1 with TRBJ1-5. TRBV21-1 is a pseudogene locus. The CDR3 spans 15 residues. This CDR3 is CASSKGPGAFQPQHF. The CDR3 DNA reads TGTGCCAGCAGCAAAGGACCGGGGGCCTTCCAGCCCCAGCATTTT.

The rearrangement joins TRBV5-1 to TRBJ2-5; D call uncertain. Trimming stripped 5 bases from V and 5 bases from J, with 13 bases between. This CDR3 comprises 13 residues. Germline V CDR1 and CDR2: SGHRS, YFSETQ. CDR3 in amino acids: CASRAAGRETQYF. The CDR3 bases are TGCGCCAGCAGGGCTGCCGGGCGGGAGACCCAGTACTTC.

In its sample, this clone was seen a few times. CDR3 loop: CASEGARASGNTIYF. The CDR3 DNA follows: TGTGCCAGCGAGGGGGCACGTGCCTCTGGAAACACCATATATTTT. V usage is TRBV11-3 and J usage is TRBJ1-3; 7 nucleotides match TRBD1. With 8 bases clipped from V and 0 bases from J, the junction kept 7 bases outside the gene matches. Per germline, CDR1 SGHNT and CDR2 YENEEA. The CDR3 length is 15 residues.

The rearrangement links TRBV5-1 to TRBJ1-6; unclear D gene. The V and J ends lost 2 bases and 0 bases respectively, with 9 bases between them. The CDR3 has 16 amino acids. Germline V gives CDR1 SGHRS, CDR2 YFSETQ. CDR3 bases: TGCGCCAGCAGCTTAGGTTGGAGCTCCTATAATTCACCCCTCCACTTT. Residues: CASSLGWSSYNSPLHF.

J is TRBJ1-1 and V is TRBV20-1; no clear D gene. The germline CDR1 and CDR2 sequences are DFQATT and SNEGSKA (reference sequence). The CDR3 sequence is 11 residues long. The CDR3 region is CTRRGNTEAFF. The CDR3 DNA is TGCACTCGGCGAGGGAACACTGAAGCTTTCTTT.

For the CDR3, the DNA is TGTGCCAGCTCAATTAGCCGGGACAGGGCCTCTGGCTACACCTTC. Translation gives CASSISRDRASGYTF. The J gene is TRBJ1-2, the V gene TRBV18; 9 bases fit TRBD1. The CDR3 runs to 15 residues. The junction had 11 bases not matched to a gene; V was cut back by 5 bases and J by 7 bases. The germline CDR1 and CDR2 sequences are KGHSH and LQKENI.

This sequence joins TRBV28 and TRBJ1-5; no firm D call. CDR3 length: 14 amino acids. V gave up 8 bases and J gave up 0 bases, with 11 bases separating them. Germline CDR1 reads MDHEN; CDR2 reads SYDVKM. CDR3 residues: CASRGGVSNQPQHF. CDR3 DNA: TGTGCCAGCCGCGGCGGGGTTAGCAATCAGCCCCAGCATTTT. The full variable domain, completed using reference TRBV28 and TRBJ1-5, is DVKVTQSSRYLVKRTGEKVFLECVQDMDHENMFWYRQDPGLGLRLIYFSYDVKMKEKGDIPEGYSVSREKKERFSLILESASTNQTSMYLCASRGGVSNQPQHFGDGTRLSIL.

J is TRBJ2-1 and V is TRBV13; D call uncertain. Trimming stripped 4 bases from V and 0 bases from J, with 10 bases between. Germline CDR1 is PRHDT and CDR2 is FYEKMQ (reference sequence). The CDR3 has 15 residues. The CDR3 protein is CASSSRLHSYNEQFF. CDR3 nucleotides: TGTGCCAGCAGCTCCCGACTCCACTCCTACAATGAGCAGTTCTTC.

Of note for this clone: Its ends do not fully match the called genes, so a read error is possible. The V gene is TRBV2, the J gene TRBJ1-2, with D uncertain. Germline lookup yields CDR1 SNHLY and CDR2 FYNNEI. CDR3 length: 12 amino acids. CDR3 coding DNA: TGTGCCAGCAGTGAAGCCTCCCTCGGATCTAACTTC. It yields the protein CASSEASLGSNF.

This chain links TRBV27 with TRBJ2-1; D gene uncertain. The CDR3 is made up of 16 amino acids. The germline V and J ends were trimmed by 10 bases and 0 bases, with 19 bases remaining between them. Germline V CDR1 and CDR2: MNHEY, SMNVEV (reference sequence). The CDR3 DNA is TGTGCCACCACCTTTTCCCCCGGAGCCTCCTACAATGAGCAGTTCTTC. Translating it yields CATTFSPGASYNEQFF.

The CDR3 DNA is TGTGCCAGCAGTTTAAGATCCGTAGGCCTCTCTGGAAACACCATATATTTT. Translation: CASSLRSVGLSGNTIYF. V usage is TRBV28 and J usage is TRBJ1-3, with D unresolved. The CDR3 has 17 amino acids. Germline V gene lookup returns CDR1 MDHEN and CDR2 SYDVKM. V was cut by 2 bases and J by 0 bases, with 14 bases left in between.

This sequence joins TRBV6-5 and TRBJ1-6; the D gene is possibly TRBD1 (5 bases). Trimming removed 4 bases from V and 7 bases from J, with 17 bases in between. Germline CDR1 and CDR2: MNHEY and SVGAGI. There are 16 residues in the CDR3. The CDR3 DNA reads TGTGCCAGCAGTTTTCGCCGGGACGGAGGGAATTCACCCCTCCACTTT. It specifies CASSFRRDGGNSPLHF.

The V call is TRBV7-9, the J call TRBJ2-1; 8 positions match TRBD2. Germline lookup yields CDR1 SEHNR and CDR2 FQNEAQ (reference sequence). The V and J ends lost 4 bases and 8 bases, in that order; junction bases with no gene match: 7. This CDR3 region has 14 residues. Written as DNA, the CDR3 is TGTGCCAGCAGCTCGGGACTAGGGTCACATGAGCAGTTCTTC. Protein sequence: CASSSGLGSHEQFF.

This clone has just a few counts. The CDR3 DNA sequence: TGCGCCAGCAAGGCCAACCTAGCGGGCGGCAATGAGCAGTTCTTC. It encodes CASKANLAGGNEQFF. The V gene is TRBV5-1, the J gene TRBJ2-1; TRBD2 aligns across 8 bases. V trimming: 6 bases; J trimming: 6 bases; junction bases outside the gene matches: 11. From germline, CDR1 is SGHRS and CDR2 YFSETQ. The length of the CDR3 is 15 residues. Full variable domain (rest looked up from reference TRBV5-1 and TRBJ2-1): KAGVTQTPRYLIKTRGQQVTLSCSPISGHRSVSWYQQTPGQGLQFLFEYFSETQRNKGNFPGRFSGRQFSNSRSEMNVSTLELGDSALYLCASKANLAGGNEQFFGPGTRLTVL.

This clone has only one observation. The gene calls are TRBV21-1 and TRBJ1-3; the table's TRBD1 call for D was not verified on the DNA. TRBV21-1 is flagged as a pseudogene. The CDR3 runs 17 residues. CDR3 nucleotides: TGTGCCAGCAGCAACCAGGGACAGAACAAGTCTGGAAACACCATATATTTT. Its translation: CASSNQGQNKSGNTIYF.

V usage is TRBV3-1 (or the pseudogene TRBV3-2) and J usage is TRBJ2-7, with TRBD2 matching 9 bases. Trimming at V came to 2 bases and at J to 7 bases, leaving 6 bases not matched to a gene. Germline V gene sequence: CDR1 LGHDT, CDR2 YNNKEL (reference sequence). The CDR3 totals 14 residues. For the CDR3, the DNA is TGTGCCAGCAGCCAATCTAGCGGGAACAGTGAGCAGTACTTC. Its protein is CASSQSSGNSEQYF.